These 8 T cell receptor beta chains share one sample of origin, sequenced in a study of T cell responses to AZD1222 COVID-19 vaccine. Libraries were prepared by immunoSEQ multiplex PCR; TCRdb keeps only in-frame clonotypes and omits some of them. The table shows 110,000 to 150,000 clones, with 80% to 90% occurring only once. Specimen: peripheral blood, collected on day 0 of AZD1222 vaccination. These receptors were obtained from an adult in good health.

This chain uses TRBV12-3 or TRBV12-4 with TRBJ1-2, with a possible D match to TRBD1 (6 bases). This CDR3 spans 11 amino acids. Trimming removed 5 bases from V and 11 bases from J, with 12 bases in between. CDR3 nucleotides: TGTGCCAGCAGTCTCCTTCAGGGGTACACCTTC. Translated, it gives CASSLLQGYTF.

This clone was recorded once. V and J are TRBV6-1 and TRBJ1-5, with TRBD1 as a possible D gene (5 bases). This CDR3 region has 12 residues. The germline CDR1 and CDR2 sequences are MNHNS and SASEGT. The V and J ends lost 6 bases and 8 bases respectively, with 11 bases between them. CDR3 nucleotide sequence: TGTGCCAGCAGCTCCGGGGGGGAGCCCCAGCATTTT. Protein: CASSSGGEPQHF.

The J gene is TRBJ1-1, the V gene TRBV15; no firm D call. CDR1 and CDR2 from the germline V gene are LNHNV and YYDKDF (reference sequence). The CDR3 spans 16 residues. V shed 0 bases and J shed 11 bases, with 22 bases lying between them. The CDR3: CATSRDELAPVEKAFF. The CDR3 bases are TGTGCCACCAGCAGAGATGAATTAGCCCCAGTAGAAAAGGCTTTCTTT.

J is TRBJ2-5 and V is TRBV27; maybe TRBD2 (6 bases). Germline V gene sequence: CDR1 MNHEY, CDR2 SMNVEV (reference sequence). The CDR3 runs 17 residues. V dropped 2 bases and J dropped 5 bases, with 21 bases sitting between them. In DNA, the CDR3 is TGTGCCAGCAGTTTACCTCCCCGTGGAGGGATAGTGGAGACCCAGTACTTC. Amino acid sequence: CASSLPPRGGIVETQYF.

This clone occurred a few times. This chain joins TRBV6-5 and TRBJ1-5; D call uncertain. The CDR3 runs to 13 residues. The germline V and J ends were trimmed by 8 bases and 2 bases, with 10 bases remaining between them. The germline V gene encodes CDR1 MNHEY and CDR2 SVGAGI. The DNA of the CDR3 is TGTGCCAGCGGTTGGCAGGGCAATCAGCCCCAGCATTTT. Translated: CASGWQGNQPQHF.

The chain is built from TRBV5-4 and TRBJ1-5; D is undetermined. Trimming stripped 4 bases from V and 4 bases from J, with 9 bases between. Germline CDR1 and CDR2: SGHNT and YYREEE (reference sequence). The CDR3 is 13 amino acids. As DNA, the CDR3 is TGTGCCAGCAGCGTGGACCCTAATCAGCCCCAGCATTTT. Translating gives CASSVDPNQPQHF.

CDR3 sequence (DNA): TGTGCCAGCAGTGAACTAGGACATAATTCACCCCTCCACTTT. The encoded protein is CASSELGHNSPLHF. The chain joins TRBV6-1 to TRBJ1-6; D is undetermined. V gave up 2 bases and J gave up 5 bases, with 7 bases separating them. Germline V lookup: CDR1 MNHNS, CDR2 SASEGT. This CDR3 has 14 amino acids.

The V and J genes are TRBV6-5 and TRBJ1-2; tentatively, D is TRBD1 (6 bases). Per the germline V gene, CDR1 is MNHEY and CDR2 is SVGAGI. This CDR3 is 14 amino acids long. Trimming took off 0 bases at V and 4 bases at J, with 9 bases between the two ends. The CDR3 loop reads CASSYSQGLYGYTF. CDR3 DNA sequence: TGTGCCAGCAGTTACTCTCAGGGGCTCTATGGCTACACCTTC.